The 10 T cell receptor beta chains below were found in one sample sequenced in a study of neurological immune-mediated disorders. Stated time point: longitudinal time-point 1 (baseline). TCRdb re-analysed the 5' RACE reads in MiXCR, keeping a single row per CDR3 protein. The table lists some 60,000 distinct CDR3 sequences, roughly 10% of them singletons, with 5% to 8.5% in the top ten. Sequenced: PBMCs. The receptors were sampled from a male donor with HTLV-1-associated myelopathy (HAM/TSP).

This clonotype was counted many times. J is TRBJ2-6 and V is TRBV6-5; no reliable D call. Germline values: CDR1 MNHEY, CDR2 SVGAGI. V gave up 7 bases and J gave up 8 bases, with 9 bases separating them. The CDR3 contains 12 residues. In nucleotides, the CDR3 is TGTGCCAGCACCCGACCCCCCAACGTCCTGACTTTC. This gives the protein CASTRPPNVLTF.

This clonotype came up many times. The chain carries TRBV7-8 and TRBJ2-7; TRBD2 agrees at 9 bases. V lost 4 bases, J lost 4 bases, and 8 bases stayed unmatched. Germline values: CDR1 SGHVS, CDR2 FQNEAQ. The CDR3 is 15 amino acids. CDR3 residues: CASSSIAGAGYEQYF. CDR3 nucleotides: TGTGCCAGCAGCTCGATAGCGGGGGCGGGGTACGAGCAGTACTTC.

This clonotype has a handful of counts. V and J are TRBV6-5 and TRBJ1-5; D ambiguous. The V gene lost 4 bases and the J gene lost 4 bases, with 11 bases spanning the gap. This CDR3 comprises 14 residues. Germline CDR1 MNHEY, CDR2 SVGAGI. The CDR3 loop reads CASSSGFGNQPQHF. The CDR3 DNA is TGTGCCAGCAGTTCCGGGTTTGGTAATCAGCCCCAGCATTTT.

This clonotype has at least ten counts. The V and J genes are TRBV7-2 and TRBJ1-1; no reliable D call. Germline assignment: CDR1 SGHTA and CDR2 FQGNSA. The length of the CDR3 is 15 residues. Between the trimmed V and J ends, which lost 2 bases and 1 base, there was a span of 11 bases. This CDR3 reads CASSLSARGNTEAFF. The CDR3 coding sequence is TGTGCCAGCAGCTTATCCGCTCGAGGGAACACTGAAGCTTTCTTT.

This clonotype was seen repeatedly, ten times or more. The CDR3 is CSARVPRTPYEQYF. CDR3 nucleotide sequence: TGCAGTGCTAGAGTCCCCCGGACCCCCTACGAGCAGTACTTC. The chain is built from TRBV20-1 and TRBJ2-7; D remains unclear. The V gene's germline CDR1 is DFQATT and CDR2 SNEGSKA (reference sequence). The V gene lost 1 base and the J gene lost 2 bases, with 12 bases spanning the gap. The CDR3 sequence is 14 residues long.

This clonotype has a count of ten or more. The V call is TRBV20-1, the J call TRBJ1-2; D is uncertain. Germline V gene data show CDR1 as DFQATT and CDR2 as SNEGSKA (reference sequence). V lost 1 base and J lost 2, with 14 bases in between. The CDR3 contains 15 residues. Here the CDR3 reads CSARGSGGGNYGYTF. In DNA form, the CDR3 reads TGCAGTGCTAGAGGATCCGGCGGAGGGAACTATGGCTACACCTTC.

This clonotype was observed at least ten times. The CDR3 sequence is CSATTTEQYF. DNA for the CDR3: TGCAGTGCTACAACGACAGAGCAGTACTTC. The chain employs TRBV20-1 and TRBJ2-7; D uncertain. The germline gives CDR1 DFQATT, CDR2 SNEGSKA (reference sequence). Trimming shortened V by 4 bases and J by 7 bases, and 8 bases separated the two germline ends. The CDR3 consists of 10 residues.

This clonotype appeared many times. V and J are TRBV18 and TRBJ2-1; the match to TRBD1 covers 7 bases. Germline CDR1 is KGHSH and CDR2 is LQKENI. Trimming removed 3 bases from V and 7 bases from J; junction bases left unmatched: 6. The CDR3 covers 14 residues. The DNA of the CDR3 is TGTGCCAGCTCACCCAGGACAGGCTTTAATGAGCAGTTCTTC. The encoded protein is CASSPRTGFNEQFF.

At least ten counts were recorded for this clonotype. The chain is built from TRBV27 and TRBJ2-7, with 8 nucleotides matching TRBD2. The CDR3 sequence is 14 residues long. Trimming removed 3 bases from V and 2 bases from J; junction bases left unmatched: 3. Looked up from germline, CDR1 is MNHEY and CDR2 is SMNVEV (reference sequence). The CDR3 sequence is CASSFSGVTYEQYF. The CDR3, as DNA: TGTGCCAGCAGTTTTAGCGGGGTCACCTACGAGCAGTACTTC.

This clonotype was detected many times. The chain uses TRBV10-2 and TRBJ2-5; D unresolved. CDR1 is WSHSY, CDR2 SAAADI, per germline. The V and J ends lost 3 bases and 5 bases respectively, with 7 bases between them. There are 12 residues in the CDR3. The chain's CDR3 is CASSEVVETQYF. The CDR3 DNA sequence: TGCGCCAGCAGTGAAGTAGTGGAGACCCAGTACTTC.